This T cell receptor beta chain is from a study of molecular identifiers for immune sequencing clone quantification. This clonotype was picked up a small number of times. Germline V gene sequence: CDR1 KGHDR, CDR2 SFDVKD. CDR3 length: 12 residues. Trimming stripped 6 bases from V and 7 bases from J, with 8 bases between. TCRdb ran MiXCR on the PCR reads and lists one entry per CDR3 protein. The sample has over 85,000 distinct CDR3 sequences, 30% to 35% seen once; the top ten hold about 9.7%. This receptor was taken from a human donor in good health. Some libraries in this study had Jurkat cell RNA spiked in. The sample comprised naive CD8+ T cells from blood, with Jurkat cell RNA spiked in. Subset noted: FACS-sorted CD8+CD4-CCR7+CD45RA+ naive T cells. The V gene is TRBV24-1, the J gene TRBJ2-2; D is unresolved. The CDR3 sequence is CATSLDGGELFF. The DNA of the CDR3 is TGTGCCACCAGTCTCGACGGCGGGGAGCTGTTTTTT.